One and the same sample provided the 30 T cell receptor beta chains below, sequenced in a study of blood T cell repertoires in COVID-19. Sequencing used immunoSEQ multiplex PCR; TCRdb keeps in-frame clones, though not all of them. This sample has roughly 190,000 clones; 80% to 90% occur once, and the top ten carry 3.7%. The sample comprised peripheral blood. The receptors derive from a man aged 18-30 years with active or convalescent COVID-19.

CDR3 in DNA: TGCGCCAGCAGCTCTGGGACTAGCGGGGCGATTGAGCAGTTCTTC. Translating it yields CASSSGTSGAIEQFF. The V and J genes are TRBV5-1 and TRBJ2-1; TRBD2 aligns across 13 bases. Per germline, CDR1 SGHRS and CDR2 YFSETQ. CDR3 length: 15 amino acids. The trim removed 3 bases at V and 9 bases at J, leaving 6 bases unmatched. Full variable domain (rest looked up from reference TRBV5-1 and TRBJ2-1): KAGVTQTPRYLIKTRGQQVTLSCSPISGHRSVSWYQQTPGQGLQFLFEYFSETQRNKGNFPGRFSGRQFSNSRSEMNVSTLELGDSALYLCASSSGTSGAIEQFFGPGTRLTVL.

A word on this clone: This sample includes further DNA sequences coding for the same CDR3. The chain's CDR3 is CASSLDRATDTQYF. CDR3 coding DNA: TGCGCCAGCAGCTTGGACAGGGCCACAGATACGCAGTATTTT. This chain links TRBV5-1 with TRBJ2-3; D perhaps matches TRBD1 (6 bases). The V and J ends lost 0 bases and 2 bases respectively, with 7 bases between them. This CDR3 contains 14 residues. The germline V gene encodes CDR1 SGHRS and CDR2 YFSETQ.

The rearrangement links TRBV18 to TRBJ2-7; 11 nucleotides line up with TRBD1. V shed 3 bases and J 5 bases; nucleotides not matched to a gene: 0. The CDR3 has 13 residues. Germline V lookup: CDR1 KGHSH, CDR2 LQKENI. In DNA form, the CDR3 reads TGTGCCAGCTCACCGGGACAGGGGGACGAGCAGTACTTC. Its translation is CASSPGQGDEQYF.

The count of this clone is one. At one of its ends the junction is not consistent with the germline gene, which may arise from a read error. The CDR3 loop reads CASSQTGSEHRGAVF. The CDR3 nucleotides read TGTGCCAGCAGCCAGACAGGGTCCGAACACCGGGGAGCTGTTTTT. The chain couples TRBV3-1 (or the pseudogene TRBV3-2) to TRBJ2-2; TRBD1 aligns across 7 bases. Germline V CDR1 and CDR2: LGHDT, YNNKEL (reference sequence). There are 15 residues in the CDR3.

The chain uses TRBV28 and TRBJ1-2, with TRBD1 matching over 11 bases. The CDR3 runs to 17 residues. The germline V gene has CDR1 MDHEN and CDR2 SYDVKM. With V trimmed by 7 bases and J by 4 bases, 14 bases remained unmatched. CDR3 sequence: CASTTPGQGDWGYGYTF. The CDR3 bases are TGTGCCAGCACCACTCCGGGACAGGGGGATTGGGGCTATGGCTACACCTTC.

The rearrangement uses TRBV15 and TRBJ1-1, with D possibly being TRBD1 (5 bases). Germline V gene data show CDR1 as LNHNV and CDR2 as YYDKDF (reference sequence). CDR3 size: 14 residues. V lost 3 bases to trimming and J lost 4 bases, with 12 bases between them. The CDR3 spells CATSRGRSSTEAFF. DNA for the CDR3: TGTGCCACCAGCAGGGGGCGGTCGAGCACTGAAGCTTTCTTT.

V and J are TRBV28 and TRBJ2-5, with 11 bases matching TRBD1. Trimming removed 2 bases from V and 7 bases from J; junction bases left unmatched: 3. Germline lookup yields CDR1 MDHEN and CDR2 SYDVKM. The CDR3 is made up of 14 amino acids. CDR3 amino acids: CASSLGGTGGTQYF. DNA of the CDR3: TGTGCCAGCAGTTTAGGTGGGACAGGGGGGACCCAGTACTTC.

This chain uses TRBV18 with TRBJ1-1; 7 nucleotides agree with TRBD1. CDR3 length equals 16 residues. Germline CDR1 KGHSH, CDR2 LQKENI. V lost 2 bases, J lost 0 bases, and 6 bases stayed unmatched. The CDR3 here is CASSPVAGGMNTEAFF. The DNA of the CDR3 is TGTGCCAGCTCACCAGTGGCAGGGGGGATGAACACTGAAGCTTTCTTT.

The chain couples TRBV5-4 to TRBJ2-1; TRBD1 is a possible D gene (6 bases). Germline loops: CDR1 SGHNT, CDR2 YYREEE (reference sequence). Trimming cost V 0 bases and J 8 bases, with 12 bases left between them. The CDR3 loop spans 14 amino acids. The CDR3 spells CASSLAQGGYEQFF. DNA of the CDR3: TGTGCCAGCAGCTTGGCACAGGGCGGGTATGAGCAGTTCTTC.

This chain uses TRBV30 with TRBJ1-1; TRBD1 is a possible D gene (5 bases). Trimming stripped 1 base from V and 1 base from J, with 10 bases between. Germline lookup yields CDR1 GTSNPN and CDR2 SVGIG (reference sequence). The CDR3 consists of 14 residues. This CDR3 is CAWSEGQTNTEAFF. CDR3 nucleotide sequence: TGTGCCTGGAGTGAGGGGCAGACGAACACTGAAGCTTTCTTT. Together with reference TRBV30 and TRBJ1-1, the CDR3 gives the full variable domain: SQTIHQWPATLVQPVGSPLSLECTVEGTSNPNLYWYRQAAGRGLQLLFYSVGIGQISSEVPQNLSASRPQDRQFILSSKKLLLSDSGFYLCAWSEGQTNTEAFFGQGTRLTVV.

The rearrangement links TRBV9 to TRBJ2-2; D is unresolved. V dropped 4 bases and J dropped 4 bases, with 2 bases sitting between them. Germline CDR1 is SGDLS and CDR2 is YYNGEE. CDR3 size: 11 residues. In DNA form, the CDR3 reads TGTGCCAGCAGCCTCACCGGGGAGCTGTTTTTT. Its translation is CASSLTGELFF. Drawing the rest from reference TRBV9 and TRBJ2-2, the complete variable domain is DSGVTQTPKHLITATGQRVTLRCSPRSGDLSVYWYQQSLDQGLQFLIQYYNGEERAKGNILERFSAQQFPDLHSELNLSSLELGDSALYFCASSLTGELFFGEGSRLTVL.

The chain is built from TRBV2 and TRBJ1-1; D is possibly TRBD1 (6 bases). Germline loops: CDR1 SNHLY, CDR2 FYNNEI. The CDR3 extends over 15 amino acids. V was trimmed by 6 bases and J by 4 bases, leaving 18 bases between them. The CDR3 here is CASSGVARGTTEAFF. CDR3 DNA sequence: TGTGCCAGCAGCGGGGTGGCCAGGGGTACCACTGAAGCTTTCTTT.

This rearrangement joins TRBV5-1 to TRBJ2-7; a weak D match, TRBD1 (5 bases). Trimming left V 1 base short and J 1 base short, with 9 bases between. This CDR3 has 14 residues. Germline V gene sequence: CDR1 SGHRS, CDR2 YFSETQ. CDR3 loop: CASSLTGPSYEQYF. CDR3 in DNA: TGCGCCAGCAGCTTGACAGGACCATCCTACGAGCAGTACTTC.

The gene calls are TRBV2 and TRBJ1-1; TRBD1 matches 8 bases. Germline lookup yields CDR1 SNHLY and CDR2 FYNNEI. The CDR3 is 16 amino acids. V lost 6 bases to trimming and J lost 0 bases; unmatched junction nucleotides: 9. CDR3 residues: CASRDTGGKLNTEAFF. The DNA of the CDR3 is TGTGCCAGCAGAGATACAGGGGGGAAGTTGAACACTGAAGCTTTCTTT.

CDR3 region: CSVGQGPGELFF. CDR3 DNA sequence: TGCAGCGTTGGACAGGGACCCGGGGAGCTGTTTTTT. V usage is TRBV29-1 and J usage is TRBJ2-2, with 7 bases fitting TRBD1. The germline V gene has CDR1 SQVTM and CDR2 ANQGSEA. The ends lost 4 bases at V and 6 bases at J; junction bases unmatched: 2. The CDR3 sequence is 12 residues long.

This chain joins TRBV5-5 and TRBJ1-1; maybe TRBD1 (5 bases). The V gene's germline CDR1 is SGHKS and CDR2 YYEKEE (reference sequence). This CDR3 is 17 amino acids long. V was trimmed by 0 bases and J by 1 base, leaving 16 bases between them. This CDR3 reads CASSLGPGTFQNTEAFF. For the CDR3, the DNA is TGTGCCAGCAGCTTGGGTCCCGGGACTTTCCAGAACACTGAAGCTTTCTTT.

This clone was detected only a few times. V and J are TRBV19 and TRBJ1-1, with D hard to call. The CDR3 has 13 residues. Trimming removed 7 bases at V and 0 bases at J, with 9 bases between. Germline CDR1 is LNHDA and CDR2 is SQIVND (reference sequence). As DNA, the CDR3 is TGTGCCAGTAAAAACAGCATGAACACTGAAGCTTTCTTT. Encoded protein: CASKNSMNTEAFF.

A single count supports this clone. The chain uses TRBV12-5 and TRBJ1-1; D ambiguous. Germline CDR1 is LGHNT and CDR2 is FRNRAP. The CDR3 extends over 14 amino acids. Trimming took 4 bases from V and 6 from J, leaving 15 bases between them. Here the CDR3 reads CASGSLEWPPEAFF. CDR3 bases: TGTGCTAGTGGTTCCCTGGAGTGGCCACCTGAAGCTTTCTTT.

The chain uses TRBV5-6 and TRBJ2-5; 7 bases fit TRBD2. Per the germline V gene, CDR1 is SGHDT and CDR2 is YYEEEE. The CDR3 has 16 residues. J was trimmed by 5 bases and V by 4 bases; bases with no gene match: 14. CDR3 DNA: TGTGCCAGCAGCACCGCGCTTAGGGAGGGGTTGGAGACCCAGTACTTC. It yields the protein CASSTALREGLETQYF.

The gene calls are TRBV5-1 and TRBJ2-7; D possibly corresponds to TRBD1 (6 bases). The CDR3 consists of 13 residues. Germline CDR1 reads SGHRS; CDR2 reads YFSETQ. V was pared by 3 bases and J by 1 base, with 8 bases between. The CDR3 loop is CASSSDSSYEQYF. The CDR3 DNA reads as TGCGCCAGCAGCTCGGACAGTTCCTACGAGCAGTACTTC. The full variable domain, completed using reference TRBV5-1 and TRBJ2-7, is KAGVTQTPRYLIKTRGQQVTLSCSPISGHRSVSWYQQTPGQGLQFLFEYFSETQRNKGNFPGRFSGRQFSNSRSEMNVSTLELGDSALYLCASSSDSSYEQYFGPGTRLTVT.

The V gene is TRBV27, the J gene TRBJ2-7, with D possibly matching TRBD2 (6 bases). V was trimmed by 4 bases and J by 0 bases, leaving 13 bases between them. Germline CDR1 is MNHEY and CDR2 is SMNVEV (reference sequence). CDR3 length: 15 amino acids. The CDR3 is CASSSLAYFSYEQYF. For the CDR3, the DNA is TGTGCCAGCAGTTCCCTAGCGTATTTCTCCTACGAGCAGTACTTC.

The chain is built from TRBV19 and TRBJ2-1, with 11 bases that match TRBD2. Germline assignment: CDR1 LNHDA and CDR2 SQIVND (reference sequence). V lost 9 bases, J lost 9 bases, and 13 bases stayed unmatched. CDR3 length: 15 residues. The DNA of the CDR3 is TGTGCCAGCACCTATAGCGGGGGGGCCCGAACTGAGCAGTTCTTC. Its translation is CASTYSGGARTEQFF. Drawing the rest from reference TRBV19 and TRBJ2-1, the complete variable domain is DGGITQSPKYLFRKEGQNVTLSCEQNLNHDAMYWYRQDPGQGLRLIYYSQIVNDFQKGDIAEGYSVSREKKESFPLTVTSAQKNPTAFYLCASTYSGGARTEQFFGPGTRLTVL.

The rearrangement joins TRBV11-3 to TRBJ2-7, with 7 bases lining up with TRBD1. With 5 bases clipped from V and 0 bases from J, the junction kept 4 bases outside the gene matches. Germline lookup yields CDR1 SGHNT and CDR2 YENEEA. The CDR3 covers 14 residues. The CDR3 is CASSPRDSSYEQYF. The CDR3 nucleotides read TGTGCCAGCAGCCCCCGGGACAGCTCCTACGAGCAGTACTTC.

The rearrangement links TRBV3-1 (or the pseudogene TRBV3-2) to TRBJ1-4; no firm D call. Germline CDR1 reads LGHDT; CDR2 reads YNNKEL (reference sequence). V gave up 6 bases and J gave up 7 bases, with 12 bases separating them. The CDR3 has 13 amino acids. CDR3 amino acids: CASSRGPSEKLFF. The CDR3 coding sequence is TGTGCCAGCAGTCGCGGGCCCAGTGAAAAACTGTTTTTT.

This clone was picked up one time. The chain recombines TRBV7-6 with TRBJ2-1; D may be TRBD2 (6 bases). CDR3 size: 16 residues. Trimming cost V 4 bases and J 5 bases, with 18 bases left between them. CDR1 is SGHVS, CDR2 FNYEAQ, per germline. The CDR3 is CASSSLRDSRNNEQFF. In nucleotides, the CDR3 is TGTGCCAGCAGCTCCCTCCGGGACTCCCGGAACAATGAGCAGTTCTTC.

V and J are TRBV6-4 and TRBJ1-5; possibly TRBD1 for D (5 bases). Trimming left V 2 bases short and J 7 bases short, with 9 bases between. This CDR3 region has 13 residues. The germline CDR1 and CDR2 sequences are MRHNA and SNTAGT. CDR3 coding DNA: TGTGCCAGCAGTGACGGGGCTGAACAGCCCCAGCATTTT. Its translation: CASSDGAEQPQHF.

This chain links TRBV30 with TRBJ2-1; 7 bases align to TRBD1. J was trimmed by 0 bases and V by 8 bases; bases with no gene match: 7. CDR1 and CDR2 (germline): GTSNPN, SVGIG (reference sequence). CDR3 length equals 14 residues. DNA for the CDR3: TGTGCCGGTCAGGGGGATAGCTCCTACAATGAGCAGTTCTTC. Its protein product is CAGQGDSSYNEQFF.

The chain has TRBV7-2 and TRBJ2-5; a weak D match, TRBD1 (6 bases). This CDR3 is built from 13 residues. The germline V gene has CDR1 SGHTA and CDR2 FQGNSA. V was shortened by 3 bases and J by 5 bases, with 10 bases between the two germline ends. CDR3 loop: CASSFGQRETQYF. As DNA, the CDR3 is TGTGCCAGCAGCTTTGGACAGAGGGAGACCCAGTACTTC.

The chain employs TRBV29-1 and TRBJ2-1, with 7 positions matching TRBD2. The CDR3 covers 13 residues. From germline, CDR1 is SQVTM and CDR2 ANQGSEA. The CDR3 spells CSSTGGGVHEQFF. For the CDR3, the DNA is TGCAGTTCTACGGGGGGAGGGGTCCATGAGCAGTTCTTC.

The CDR3 region is CASSQALLTGELFF. As DNA, the CDR3 is TGCGCCAGCAGCCAAGCCCTCTTAACCGGGGAGCTGTTTTTT. J is TRBJ2-2 and V is TRBV4-3, with no clear D. V was clipped by 1 base and J by 5 bases, with 8 bases between them. Germline V CDR1 and CDR2: LGHNA, YSLEER. The CDR3 has 14 residues.